This is a list of T cell receptor beta chains from one sample in a study of blood T cells in healthy people across ages. TCRdb re-called the 5' RACE reads with MiXCR, one entry per CDR3 protein. The data hold about 400,000 distinct CDR3 sequences, with more than 45% observed a single time. Sequencing was performed on blood. These receptors came from a man aged 55 to 70 in good health. The CDR3 runs from the conserved cysteine through the conserved F or W. D genes are given only for firm matches. The listing skips clone size in some rows; elsewhere it reads once, few, many or a size class.

J gene: TRBJ2-3; clone size: -; V gene: TRBV12-3/TRBV12-4; D gene: TRBD1; CDR3 DNA: TGTGCCAGCACAGGGGGACGGGACCCCACAGATACGCAGTATTTT; CDR3 protein: CASTGGRDPTDTQYF
J gene: TRBJ1-2; clone size: -; V gene: TRBV7-2; D gene: -; CDR3 DNA: TGTGCCAGCAGCTCATTACAGCTTTATGGCTACACCTTC; CDR3 protein: CASSSLQLYGYTF
J gene: TRBJ1-5; clone size: -; V gene: TRBV20-1; D gene: TRBD1; CDR3 DNA: TGCAGTGCTAGGGGTGACAGGGATCAGCCCCAGCATTTT; CDR3 protein: CSARGDRDQPQHF
J gene: TRBJ2-3; clone size: few; V gene: TRBV6-1; D gene: -; CDR3 DNA: TGTGCCAGCAGTGATGGACAGCACACAGATACGCAGTATTTT; CDR3 protein: CASSDGQHTDTQYF
J gene: TRBJ1-4; clone size: few; V gene: TRBV7-2; D gene: -; CDR3 DNA: TGTGCCAGCAGCTCTCATGGGGCTTCGGGTGAAAAACTGTTTTTT; CDR3 protein: CASSSHGASGEKLFF
J gene: TRBJ2-5; clone size: few; V gene: TRBV5-1; D gene: -; CDR3 DNA: TGCGCCAGCAGCTTAGGAGAGACAGGCCGAGGGGAGACCCAGTACTTC; CDR3 protein: CASSLGETGRGETQYF
J gene: TRBJ2-7; clone size: -; V gene: TRBV6-2/TRBV6-3; D gene: -; CDR3 DNA: TGTGCCAGCAGTTACTCGGGGGTGGCCTCCTACGAGCAGTACTTC; CDR3 protein: CASSYSGVASYEQYF
J gene: TRBJ2-3; clone size: -; V gene: TRBV2; D gene: -; CDR3 DNA: TGTGCCAGCAGTGTGGCAGGGCCAGCCAGCGATACGCAGTATTTT; CDR3 protein: CASSVAGPASDTQYF
J gene: TRBJ1-5; clone size: -; V gene: TRBV7-3; D gene: TRBD1; CDR3 DNA: TGTGCCAGCAACCGGGACAGGGGGGTGGGCAATCAGCCCCAGCATTTT; CDR3 protein: CASNRDRGVGNQPQHF
J gene: TRBJ2-1; clone size: few; V gene: TRBV5-1; D gene: -; CDR3 DNA: TGCGCCAGCAGCTTGCCGGGGAACAATGAGCAGTTCTTC; CDR3 protein: CASSLPGNNEQFF
J gene: TRBJ1-6; clone size: -; V gene: TRBV6-5; D gene: -; CDR3 DNA: TGTGCCAGCGGTCAGGGAGGGTATAATTCACCCCTCCACTTT; CDR3 protein: CASGQGGYNSPLHF
J gene: TRBJ2-6; clone size: few; V gene: TRBV27; D gene: -; CDR3 DNA: TGTGCCAGCAGTTCCACAACTGGTGCCAACGTCCTGACTTTC; CDR3 protein: CASSSTTGANVLTF
J gene: TRBJ2-1; clone size: -; V gene: TRBV5-1; D gene: -; CDR3 DNA: TGCGCCAGCAGCTTGAAGAATGAGCAGTTCTTC; CDR3 protein: CASSLKNEQFF
J gene: TRBJ2-3; clone size: -; V gene: TRBV15; D gene: -; CDR3 DNA: TGTGCCACCAGCAGAGACAGCCTCACAGATACGCAGTATTTT; CDR3 protein: CATSRDSLTDTQYF
J gene: TRBJ1-4; clone size: -; V gene: TRBV7-2; D gene: TRBD1; CDR3 DNA: TGTGCCAGCAGCGGGACCGACAGGGAAGGTGAAAAACTGTTTTTT; CDR3 protein: CASSGTDREGEKLFF
J gene: TRBJ1-2; clone size: -; V gene: TRBV6-2/TRBV6-3; D gene: TRBD1; CDR3 DNA: TGTGCCAGCAGCCTACAGGCTAACAGGGGAATTGGCTATGGCTACACCTTC; CDR3 protein: CASSLQANRGIGYGYTF
J gene: TRBJ2-7; clone size: few; V gene: TRBV4-1; D gene: TRBD1; CDR3 DNA: TGCGCCAGCAGCCAAAGGGCAGGGGGTTACTACGAGCAGTACTTC; CDR3 protein: CASSQRAGGYYEQYF
J gene: TRBJ2-1; clone size: few; V gene: TRBV7-8; D gene: TRBD1; CDR3 DNA: TGTGCCAGCAGCTCCCGGGACAGGGGCAATGAGCAGTTCTTC; CDR3 protein: CASSSRDRGNEQFF
J gene: TRBJ1-2; clone size: few; V gene: TRBV20-1; D gene: TRBD1; CDR3 DNA: TGCAGTGCTAGTCCCCAGGGGGGAGACTATGGCTACACCTTC; CDR3 protein: CSASPQGGDYGYTF
J gene: TRBJ2-5; clone size: -; V gene: TRBV5-1; D gene: -; CDR3 DNA: TGCGCCAGCAGCCCGACACACCCAAGGCATGAGCAGTACTTC; CDR3 protein: CASSPTHPRHEQYF
J gene: TRBJ2-1; clone size: -; V gene: TRBV6-2/TRBV6-3; D gene: TRBD1; CDR3 DNA: TGTGCCAGCAGTTTGCGGGGACAGGGGCTGAATGAGCAGTTCTTC; CDR3 protein: CASSLRGQGLNEQFF
J gene: TRBJ2-3; clone size: few; V gene: TRBV5-6; D gene: -; CDR3 DNA: TGTGCCAGCAGCTTGGGGGGACTTCCTAACACAGATACGCAGTATTTT; CDR3 protein: CASSLGGLPNTDTQYF
J gene: TRBJ2-5; clone size: -; V gene: TRBV12-3/TRBV12-4; D gene: TRBD1; CDR3 DNA: TGTGCCAGCACCGAGGCGGGCCCAGGGACAGGGCAAGAGACCCAGTACTTC; CDR3 protein: CASTEAGPGTGQETQYF
J gene: TRBJ2-7; clone size: -; V gene: TRBV20-1; D gene: TRBD2; CDR3 DNA: TGCAGTGCTAGATCCGGGACTAGCCACTACGAGCAGTACTTC; CDR3 protein: CSARSGTSHYEQYF
J gene: TRBJ1-1; clone size: few; V gene: TRBV29-1; D gene: -; CDR3 DNA: TGCAGCGCCAATGAGAACACTGAAGCTTTCTTT; CDR3 protein: CSANENTEAFF
J gene: TRBJ2-3; clone size: -; V gene: TRBV4-2; D gene: TRBD2; CDR3 DNA: TGTGCCAGCAGCCAAGATGGAACTAGCGGAGAGGGGGCAGATACGCAGTATTTT; CDR3 protein: CASSQDGTSGEGADTQYF
J gene: TRBJ2-1; clone size: -; V gene: TRBV9; D gene: -; CDR3 DNA: TGTGCCAGCAGCGTAGGGGGAGAGAGCTCCTACAATGAGCAGTTCTTC; CDR3 protein: CASSVGGESSYNEQFF
J gene: TRBJ2-7; clone size: -; V gene: TRBV20-1; D gene: TRBD2; CDR3 DNA: TGCAGTGCACGGACTAGCGGAGAGCAGTACTTC; CDR3 protein: CSARTSGEQYF
J gene: TRBJ2-4; clone size: -; V gene: TRBV28; D gene: -; CDR3 DNA: TGTGCCAGCAGTTTCGGGGGACGGTCTCAAAACATTCAGTACTTC; CDR3 protein: CASSFGGRSQNIQYF
J gene: TRBJ2-5; clone size: many; V gene: TRBV29-1; D gene: TRBD2; CDR3 DNA: TGCAGCGTTCTCCCGGGAGGGCGGGGAGAGACCCAGTACTTC; CDR3 protein: CSVLPGGRGETQYF
J gene: TRBJ2-5; clone size: few; V gene: TRBV20-1; D gene: -; CDR3 DNA: TGCAGTGCTAGCGCGGGGCAAGAGACCCAGTACTTC; CDR3 protein: CSASAGQETQYF
J gene: TRBJ1-6; clone size: few; V gene: TRBV30; D gene: TRBD1; CDR3 DNA: TGTGCCTGGATGGGACAGGTGGACTCACCCCTCCACTTT; CDR3 protein: CAWMGQVDSPLHF
J gene: TRBJ1-4; clone size: few; V gene: TRBV28; D gene: TRBD1; CDR3 DNA: TGTGCCAGCAGTCTCCAGACAGGGGGAGATGAAAAACTGTTTTTT; CDR3 protein: CASSLQTGGDEKLFF
J gene: TRBJ2-7; clone size: -; V gene: TRBV20-1; D gene: TRBD2; CDR3 DNA: TGCAGTGCTAGCCCAAGAAGACTAGCGGGAGGGTCTGAGCAGTACTTC; CDR3 protein: CSASPRRLAGGSEQYF
J gene: TRBJ1-2; clone size: -; V gene: TRBV3-1; D gene: -; CDR3 DNA: TGTGCCAGCAGTCGGCAGGGGCGGATCTACACCTTC; CDR3 protein: CASSRQGRIYTF
J gene: TRBJ2-3; clone size: -; V gene: TRBV5-5; D gene: -; CDR3 DNA: TGTGCCAGCAGCCAGGGACCGGATACGCAGTATTTT; CDR3 protein: CASSQGPDTQYF
J gene: TRBJ1-2; clone size: few; V gene: TRBV12-3/TRBV12-4; D gene: -; CDR3 DNA: TGTGCCAGCAGTTTGATCCCCGGGGGCTACACCTTC; CDR3 protein: CASSLIPGGYTF
J gene: TRBJ1-5; clone size: once; V gene: TRBV12-3/TRBV12-4; D gene: -; CDR3 DNA: TGTGCCAGCAGTGCCGGGGACCGGCGGTTTGAGCCCCAGCATTTT; CDR3 protein: CASSAGDRRFEPQHF
J gene: TRBJ2-7; clone size: -; V gene: TRBV21-1; D gene: -; CDR3 DNA: TGTGCCAGCAGCACCGGACACAAAAAAAGGTATTACGAGCAGTACTTC; CDR3 protein: CASSTGHKKRYYEQYF
J gene: TRBJ2-5; clone size: -; V gene: TRBV12-3/TRBV12-4; D gene: TRBD1; CDR3 DNA: TGTGCCAGCAGTTTTTGGGACAGGGGTCGGCAAGAGACCCAGTACTTC; CDR3 protein: CASSFWDRGRQETQYF